This entry lists 21 T cell receptor beta chains sequenced from one sample in a study of T cell responses to AZD1222 COVID-19 vaccine. Assay used: immunoSEQ multiplex PCR; TCRdb lists only in-frame clones, some missing. The sample carries more than 110,000 clones, approximately 83% recorded once. The material was peripheral blood, obtained on day 0 of AZD1222 vaccination. These receptors were collected from an adult in good health.

The J gene is TRBJ1-3, the V gene TRBV5-8, with D perhaps TRBD1 (5 bases). V gave up 3 bases and J gave up 4 bases, with 17 bases separating them. This CDR3 is 16 amino acids long. Germline CDR1 is SGHTS and CDR2 is YDEGEE. CDR3 residues: CASSSGPTTRGNTIYF. CDR3 bases: TGTGCCAGCAGCTCGGGACCGACCACTCGAGGAAACACCATATATTTT.

CDR3 bases: TGTGCCAGCAGCGCCTTTACCTACTCTGGAAACACCATATATTTT. Translation gives CASSAFTYSGNTIYF. The chain is built from TRBV9 and TRBJ1-3, with D unclear. CDR3 length: 15 amino acids. With 3 bases removed from V and 0 bases from J, the gap between germline ends came to 10 bases. Germline CDR1 reads SGDLS; CDR2 reads YYNGEE.

A single count supports this clone. The chain joins TRBV7-2 to TRBJ2-3, with TRBD2 as a possible D gene (6 bases). There are 14 residues in the CDR3. Trimming took off 5 bases at V and 6 bases at J, with 15 bases between the two ends. Germline V gene data show CDR1 as SGHTA and CDR2 as FQGNSA. CDR3 bases: TGTGCCAGCAGCGCCCGACTAGGGCGGGATACGCAGTATTTT. Translated: CASSARLGRDTQYF.

This chain links TRBV7-8 with TRBJ1-2; the D is unclear. The V and J ends lost 6 bases and 2 bases respectively, with 10 bases between them. The CDR3 consists of 13 residues. Germline-derived CDR1 and CDR2 are SGHVS and FQNEAQ. CDR3 loop: CASSPDKNYGYTF. In nucleotides, the CDR3 is TGTGCCAGCAGTCCTGACAAAAACTATGGCTACACCTTC.

The chain is built from TRBV7-6 and TRBJ2-3, with unresolved D. Germline loops: CDR1 SGHVS, CDR2 FNYEAQ. The CDR3 spans 15 residues. V dropped 5 bases and J dropped 7 bases, with 19 bases sitting between them. The CDR3 reads CASSPQSSVTNTQYF. The CDR3 nucleotides read TGTGCCAGCAGCCCTCAGAGTAGTGTCACGAATACGCAGTATTTT.

The chain couples TRBV15 to TRBJ2-3; perhaps D is TRBD1 or TRBD2 (5 bases each). In germline, CDR1 is LNHNV, CDR2 YYDKDF (reference sequence). This CDR3 region has 20 residues. Trimming took 0 bases from V and 0 from J, leaving 22 bases between them. CDR3: CATSRDSSFWGGSSTDTQYF. The DNA for the CDR3 is TGTGCCACCAGCAGAGATTCTTCTTTCTGGGGCGGGTCTAGCACAGATACGCAGTATTTT.

The V gene is TRBV12-5, the J gene TRBJ2-1; 7 bases fit TRBD2. Per germline, CDR1 LGHNT and CDR2 FRNRAP. The CDR3 runs to 13 residues. Trimming removed 1 base from V and 15 bases from J; junction bases left unmatched: 9. The CDR3 nucleotides are TGTGCTAGTGGTTTGGCACTCTTGGGGGAGGGGTTCTTC. Translation gives CASGLALLGEGFF.

This clone was seen repeatedly, ten times or more. This sequence joins TRBV4-2 and TRBJ1-2; possibly TRBD1 for D (6 bases). Germline values: CDR1 LGHNA, CDR2 YNFKEQ. The CDR3 is made up of 14 amino acids. V lost 1 base and J lost 0, with 6 bases in between. This chain's CDR3 is CASSQGTANYGYTF. The CDR3 DNA follows: TGTGCCAGCAGCCAAGGGACAGCTAACTATGGCTACACCTTC.

This clone was observed a handful of times. The rearrangement uses TRBV5-4 and TRBJ2-1; D is uncertain. Per germline, CDR1 SGHNT and CDR2 YYREEE (reference sequence). V was shortened by 0 bases and J by 5 bases, with 3 bases between the two germline ends. There are 12 residues in the CDR3. CDR3 coding DNA: TGTGCCAGCAGCTTGGGCCACAATGAGCAGTTCTTC. Its translation is CASSLGHNEQFF.

This clone was detected once. Different DNA sequences within this sample yield the same CDR3. The chain links TRBV7-2 to TRBJ2-2; D call uncertain. The CDR3 loop spans 13 amino acids. Germline CDR1 reads SGHTA; CDR2 reads FQGNSA. V was pared by 4 bases and J by 6 bases, with 9 bases between. CDR3 DNA sequence: TGTGCCAGCAGCTCCACCAACCCCGGGGAGCTGTTTTTT. Residues: CASSSTNPGELFF.

The gene calls are TRBV18 and TRBJ2-7, with TRBD1 matching over 10 bases. Germline V gives CDR1 KGHSH, CDR2 LQKENI. Germline trimming cut 5 bases from V and 1 base from J; bases unmatched to any gene: 8. The CDR3 contains 16 residues. CDR3 in amino acids: CASSISRDRGSYEQYF. The CDR3 nucleotides read TGTGCCAGCTCAATCAGCCGGGACAGGGGATCCTACGAGCAGTACTTC.

This chain connects TRBV29-1 to TRBJ1-5; possibly TRBD1 for D (5 bases). CDR1 SQVTM and CDR2 ANQGSEA come from the germline V gene. The CDR3 extends over 12 amino acids. The germline V and J ends were trimmed by 7 bases and 3 bases, with 10 bases remaining between them. The CDR3 is CSGGDDNQPQHF. Here the CDR3 DNA reads TGCAGCGGGGGGGACGACAATCAGCCCCAGCATTTT.

The chain has TRBV28 and TRBJ2-7; the D gene is possibly TRBD2 (7 bases). With 8 bases removed from V and 4 bases from J, the gap between germline ends came to 18 bases. Germline V CDR1 and CDR2: MDHEN, SYDVKM. The CDR3 is 14 residues long. The CDR3 bases are TGTGCCAGCTGGGGGGGGCCCCTGCTATACGAGCAGTACTTC. Protein sequence: CASWGGPLLYEQYF.

This chain joins TRBV7-8 and TRBJ1-5; the D gene is possibly TRBD1 (6 bases). V was pared by 1 base and J by 8 bases, with 9 bases between. Germline lookup yields CDR1 SGHVS and CDR2 FQNEAQ. The CDR3 has 13 residues. The CDR3 here is CASSLGNREPQHF. As DNA, the CDR3 is TGTGCCAGCAGCTTAGGGAACAGGGAGCCCCAGCATTTT.

With respect to this clone: Additional DNA sequences in this sample encode the identical CDR3. The V and J genes are TRBV5-1 and TRBJ1-2, with unresolved D. Deletions cut 0 bases from V and 5 bases from J, with 8 bases between. The CDR3 covers 13 residues. CDR1 is SGHRS, CDR2 YFSETQ, per germline. The CDR3 spells CASSLVTDYGYTF. The CDR3 coding sequence is TGCGCCAGCAGCTTGGTTACGGATTATGGCTACACCTTC.

The CDR3 DNA is TGTGCCAGCAGCTTAGGGGAGGTGAGCACAGATACGCAGTATTTT. It is translated as CASSLGEVSTDTQYF. The chain joins TRBV7-2 to TRBJ2-3; the D gene is possibly TRBD2 (6 bases). Germline V gene sequence: CDR1 SGHTA, CDR2 FQGNSA. CDR3 length: 15 residues. Trimming removed 1 base at V and 0 bases at J, with 8 bases between.

The V gene is TRBV15, the J gene TRBJ1-1; D is uncertain. V was cut by 4 bases and J by 0 bases, with 6 bases left in between. Germline V gene data show CDR1 as LNHNV and CDR2 as YYDKDF (reference sequence). The CDR3 is 13 residues long. The DNA for the CDR3 is TGTGCCACCAGCACCTCAGTGAACACTGAAGCTTTCTTT. Amino acid sequence: CATSTSVNTEAFF. Full variable domain (missing parts from reference TRBV15 and TRBJ1-1): DAMVIQNPRYQVTQFGKPVTLSCSQTLNHNVMYWYQQKSSQAPKLLFHYYDKDFNNEADTPDNFQSRRPNTSFCFLDIRSPGLGDTAMYLCATSTSVNTEAFFGQGTRLTVV.

V usage is TRBV25-1 and J usage is TRBJ2-1, with 9 nucleotides matching TRBD1. CDR1 MGHDK and CDR2 SYGVNS come from the germline V gene. The CDR3 consists of 15 residues. Losses at the gene ends were 3 bases for V and 6 bases for J; bases not matched to a gene: 6. CDR3: CASSDPGQGGNEQFF. The CDR3 DNA reads TGTGCCAGCAGTGACCCGGGACAGGGTGGCAATGAGCAGTTCTTC.

V and J are TRBV27 and TRBJ2-7, with D unresolved. The CDR3 runs 14 residues. Germline-derived CDR1 and CDR2 are MNHEY and SMNVEV (reference sequence). Deletions cut 7 bases from V and 10 bases from J, with 23 bases between. CDR3 amino acids: CASKTIRPPEEQYF. The CDR3 nucleotides read TGTGCCAGCAAGACCATCCGGCCTCCCGAGGAACAGTACTTC.

The chain couples TRBV4-1 to TRBJ2-5; either TRBD1 or TRBD2 may supply D (5 bases each). Germline CDR1 is MGHRA and CDR2 is YSYEKL. The CDR3 consists of 13 residues. V lost 5 bases and J lost 7, with 14 bases in between. The CDR3 region has the DNA TGCGCCAGCAGCTTCCCGGACGGGACGACCCAGTACTTC. Translation: CASSFPDGTTQYF.

The chain is built from TRBV5-1 and TRBJ1-2; the match to TRBD1 covers 7 bases. CDR3 size: 14 residues. V trimming: 2 bases; J trimming: 3 bases; junction bases outside the gene matches: 4. From germline, CDR1 is SGHRS and CDR2 YFSETQ. CDR3 DNA sequence: TGCGCCAGCAGCTTTGGACAGGAGTACTATGGCTACACCTTC. Translating it yields CASSFGQEYYGYTF.